This section outlines one T cell receptor beta chain sequence together with its context. Antigen unknown. This table comes from immunoSEQ multiplex PCR, and its TCRdb copy is limited to in-frame clones, with some not included. The sample yields 99,000 or so clones, roughly 94% seen once. The sample belongs to a study of OX40 agonist ivuxolimab in advanced cancers. Study-wide background: Dose-escalation patients suffered from hepatocellular carcinoma, melanoma, renal cell or head and neck cancer. Partial responses were achieved by three patients: one hepatocellular carcinoma, two cutaneous melanoma. Overall study findings and caveats: At 0.1 to 3.0 mg/kg, CD4+ and CD8+ blood T cells expanded clonally by week 6. Antigens targeted by the expanded peripheral T cells were not determined.

CDR1 is SGHRS and CDR2 is YFSETQ in the germline V gene. V lost 1 base and J lost 5, with 8 bases in between. CDR3 size: 13 residues. The receptor comes from an adult with an advanced solid tumor such as melanoma, head and neck, liver or kidney cancer. This chain links TRBV5-1 with TRBJ2-3; perhaps TRBD1 as D (6 bases). The sequenced sample was CD4+ or CD8+ T cells sorted from blood, obtained in a trial of the OX40 agonist ivuxolimab. The CDR3 DNA reads TGCGCCAGCAGCTTGCCAGGGGAAGATACGCAGTATTTT. Translation gives CASSLPGEDTQYF.